A single T cell receptor (beta chain) is shown here with its context. The antigen is not known. This specimen comes from a study of T-cell reconstitution after alpha-beta-depleted transplantation in children. TCRbeta library preparation incorporated unique molecular identifiers. TCRdb recomputed calls from the PCR reads with MiXCR, one row per CDR3 protein. The sample yields a few hundred thousand distinct CDR3 sequences, roughly 13% seen once. Study results and caveats: Reported findings indicate that, about two months after transplant, alpha-beta T cells came from several hundred expanded clones, which were derived from non-depleted graft cells. High day-60 TCRbeta diversity in some patients came from surviving recipient T cells and thymic progenitors. Hyperexpanded clones declined; after one year, newly produced T cells mostly supplied diversity.

Looked up from germline, CDR1 is SGDLS and CDR2 is YYNGEE. V was pared by 0 bases and J by 6 bases, with 11 bases of the junction left unmatched. This CDR3 is built from 16 residues. V and J are TRBV9 and TRBJ2-7, with 8 bases lining up with TRBD1. This material consisted of PBMCs, mostly from graft donor cells, taken 360 days after TCRalphabeta/CD19-depleted stem cell transplant. The TCR was taken from a male patient between 10 and 17 years old who had a stem cell transplant for acute myeloid leukemia, so the T cells may come from the graft donor. CDR3 bases: TGTGCCAGCAGCGTAGGAGGGGGGACAGGCCCTCTCGAGCAGTACTTC. Its protein product is CASSVGGGTGPLEQYF.